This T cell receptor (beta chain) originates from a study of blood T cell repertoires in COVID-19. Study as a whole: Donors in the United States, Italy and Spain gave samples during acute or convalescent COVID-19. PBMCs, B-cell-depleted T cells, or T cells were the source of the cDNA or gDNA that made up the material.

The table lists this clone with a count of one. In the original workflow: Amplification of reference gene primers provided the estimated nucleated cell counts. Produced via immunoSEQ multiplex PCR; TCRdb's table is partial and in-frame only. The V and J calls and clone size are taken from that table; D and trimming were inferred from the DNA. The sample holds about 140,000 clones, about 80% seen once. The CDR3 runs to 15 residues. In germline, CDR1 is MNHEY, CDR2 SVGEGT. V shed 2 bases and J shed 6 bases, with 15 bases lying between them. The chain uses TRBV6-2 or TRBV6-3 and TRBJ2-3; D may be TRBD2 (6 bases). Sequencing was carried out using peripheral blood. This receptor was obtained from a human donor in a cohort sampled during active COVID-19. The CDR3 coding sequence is TGTGCCAGCAGTTACGATCTAGCGAAAGGGGATACGCAGTATTTT. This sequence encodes CASSYDLAKGDTQYF.